This TCR beta chain was observed in a study of beta chain features in type 1 diabetes. Every donor had blood drawn once into heparin, roughly 0.11 L on average. A CD45RO/CCR7/CD25/CD127/CD95/CD27 panel sorted naive, central memory, regulatory and stem cell-like memory CD4+ cells. cDNA synthesis used the whole RNA isolate, giving expressed TCRB sequences. Naive, central memory and regulatory T cell samples averaged around 3.3 million reads. The repertoire was sequenced with immunoSEQ multiplex PCR; TCRdb's copy has only in-frame clones and lacks some. The data contain almost 350,000 clones, approximately 8.2% of them singletons. V was shortened by 3 bases and J by 5 bases, with 8 bases between the two germline ends. The germline gives CDR1 KGHSH, CDR2 LQKENI. This CDR3 has 13 residues.

The clonotype was recovered from a woman between 18 and 29 years old in good health. Input material: central memory CD4+ T cells from blood. This chain links TRBV18 with TRBJ1-5; no clear D gene. Here the CDR3 reads CASSPDQDQPQHF. In DNA, the CDR3 is TGTGCCAGCTCACCCGACCAGGATCAGCCCCAGCATTTT.